Following are 9 T cell receptor beta chains from one sample sequenced in a study of early stage breast cancer tumors. TCRdb's copy holds only in-frame clones and misses some; the assay was immunoSEQ multiplex PCR. The sample consists of about 72,000 clones, more than 65% of them appearing once. The sample comprised blood. These receptors all come from a person between 55 and 70 years old with breast cancer.

Note on this clone: Distinct nucleotide sequences in the sample also encode this CDR3. CDR3 sequence reads: CAWRGDITYEQYF. CDR3 coding DNA: TGTGCCTGGAGGGGGGACATTACCTACGAGCAGTACTTC. J is TRBJ2-7 and V is TRBV30; D might be TRBD1 (6 bases). In germline, CDR1 is GTSNPN, CDR2 SVGIG (reference sequence). Trimming took off 3 bases at V and 2 bases at J, with 11 bases between the two ends. The CDR3 spans 13 residues.

The chain recombines TRBV30 with TRBJ2-1, with 13 bases aligning to TRBD2. This CDR3 is built from 15 residues. Germline V gene lookup returns CDR1 GTSNPN and CDR2 SVGIG (reference sequence). V dropped 3 bases and J dropped 9; count of bases not matched to a gene: 8. In DNA, the CDR3 is TGTGCCTGGAGCGGTGGACTAGCGGGAGTAAGTGAGCAGTTCTTC. Translation gives CAWSGGLAGVSEQFF.

The V gene is TRBV7-9, the J gene TRBJ2-7; 7 positions agree with TRBD1. V lost 5 bases to trimming and J lost 1 base; unmatched junction nucleotides: 5. CDR1 and CDR2 from the germline V gene are SEHNR and FQNEAQ (reference sequence). This CDR3 contains 14 residues. CDR3 region: CASSIGGQSYEQYF. The CDR3, as DNA: TGTGCCAGCAGCATAGGGGGACAGTCCTACGAGCAGTACTTC.

This chain uses TRBV2 with TRBJ2-1; a weak D match, TRBD1 (6 bases). The V gene lost 1 base and the J gene lost 8 bases, with 27 bases spanning the gap. Germline V gene lookup returns CDR1 SNHLY and CDR2 FYNNEI. The CDR3 covers 19 residues. CDR3: CASSEVPSWGRKRKDEQFF. The CDR3 nucleotides are TGTGCCAGCAGTGAAGTTCCCTCCTGGGGGCGAAAGCGAAAGGATGAGCAGTTCTTC.

This rearrangement joins TRBV28 to TRBJ2-7; D not resolved. V was shortened by 5 bases and J by 3 bases, with 2 bases between the two germline ends. The CDR3 extends over 10 amino acids. In germline, CDR1 is MDHEN, CDR2 SYDVKM. CDR3 coding DNA: TGTGCCAGCAGTCGCTACGAGCAGTACTTC. Protein: CASSRYEQYF. The whole variable domain, remainder taken from reference TRBV28 and TRBJ2-7, is DVKVTQSSRYLVKRTGEKVFLECVQDMDHENMFWYRQDPGLGLRLIYFSYDVKMKEKGDIPEGYSVSREKKERFSLILESASTNQTSMYLCASSRYEQYFGPGTRLTVT.

V gene TRBV4-1 combines with J gene TRBJ2-3, with TRBD2 matching over 8 bases. This CDR3 comprises 14 residues. The J segment lost 12 bases and the V segment lost 3 bases, leaving 11 bases of the junction unmatched. CDR1 is MGHRA, CDR2 YSYEKL, per germline. The CDR3 here is CASSQLVSGLDQYF. DNA of the CDR3: TGCGCCAGCAGCCAGCTGGTATCGGGACTAGACCAGTATTTT.

The rearrangement links TRBV14 to TRBJ2-2, with D possibly being TRBD2 (5 bases). CDR1 SGHDN and CDR2 FVKESK come from the germline V gene. The ends were cut back, 4 bases at V and 4 bases at J, with 7 bases in the middle. The CDR3 is made up of 13 amino acids. CDR3: CASSLAGTGELFF. CDR3 sequence (DNA): TGTGCCAGCAGCCTGGCGGGCACCGGGGAGCTGTTTTTT.

V gene TRBV28 combines with J gene TRBJ1-4; possibly TRBD1 for D (6 bases). This CDR3 comprises 14 residues. V lost 8 bases, J lost 6 bases, and 16 bases lay in between. Looked up from germline, CDR1 is MDHEN and CDR2 is SYDVKM. CDR3 loop: CASYAQGFHEKLFF. The CDR3 bases are TGTGCCAGCTACGCCCAGGGGTTTCATGAAAAACTGTTTTTT. The full variable domain, with the rest looked up from reference TRBV28 and TRBJ1-4, is DVKVTQSSRYLVKRTGEKVFLECVQDMDHENMFWYRQDPGLGLRLIYFSYDVKMKEKGDIPEGYSVSREKKERFSLILESASTNQTSMYLCASYAQGFHEKLFFGSGTQLSVL.

CDR3: CASSEQMADTQYF. The CDR3 coding sequence is TGTGCCAGCAGTGAGCAGATGGCAGATACGCAGTATTTT. The rearrangement uses TRBV6-4 and TRBJ2-3; D unresolved. CDR3 length: 13 residues. CDR1 and CDR2 from the germline V gene are MRHNA and SNTAGT. V was cut by 3 bases and J by 4 bases, with 8 bases left in between.